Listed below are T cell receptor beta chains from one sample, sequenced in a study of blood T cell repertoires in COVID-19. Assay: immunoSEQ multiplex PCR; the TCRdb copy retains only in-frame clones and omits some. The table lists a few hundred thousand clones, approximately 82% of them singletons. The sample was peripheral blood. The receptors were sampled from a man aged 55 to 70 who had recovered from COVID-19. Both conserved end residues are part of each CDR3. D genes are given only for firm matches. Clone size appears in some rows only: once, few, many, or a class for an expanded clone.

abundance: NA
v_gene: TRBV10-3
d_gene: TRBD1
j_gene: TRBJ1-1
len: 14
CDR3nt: TGTGCCATCAGTGAGGGACAGGGATACACTGAAGCTTTCTTT
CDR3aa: CAISEGQGYTEAFF

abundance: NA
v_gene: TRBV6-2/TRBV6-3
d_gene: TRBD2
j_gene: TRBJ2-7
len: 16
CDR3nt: TGTGCCAGCAGCGTTCCGAGCGGGAGGACACAATACGAGCAGTACTTC
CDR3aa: CASSVPSGRTQYEQYF

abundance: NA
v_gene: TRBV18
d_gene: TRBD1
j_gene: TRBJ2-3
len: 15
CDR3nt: TGTGCCAGCTCGCAGGACAGGGTGGGCACAGATACGCAGTATTTT
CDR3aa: CASSQDRVGTDTQYF

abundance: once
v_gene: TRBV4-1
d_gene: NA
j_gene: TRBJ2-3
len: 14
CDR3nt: TGCGCCAGCAGCCCAGGCTCTAGCACAGATACGCAGTATTTT
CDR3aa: CASSPGSSTDTQYF

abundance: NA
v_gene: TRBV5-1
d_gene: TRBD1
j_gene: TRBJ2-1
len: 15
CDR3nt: TGCGCCAGCAGCCCCCCCGGGACAGGGCTCAATGAGCAGTTCTTC
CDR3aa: CASSPPGTGLNEQFF

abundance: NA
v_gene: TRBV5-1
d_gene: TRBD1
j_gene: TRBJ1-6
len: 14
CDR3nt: TGCGCCAGCAGCGAAGGACAGGGTAATTCACCCCTCCACTTT
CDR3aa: CASSEGQGNSPLHF

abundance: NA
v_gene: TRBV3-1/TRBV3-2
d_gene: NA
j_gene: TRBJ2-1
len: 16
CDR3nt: TGTGCCAGCAGCCAAGGTTACAGGTCTACGGGCAATGAGCAGTTCTTC
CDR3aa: CASSQGYRSTGNEQFF

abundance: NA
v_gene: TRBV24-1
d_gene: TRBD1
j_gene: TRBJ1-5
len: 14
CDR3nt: TGTGCCACCAGTCCAGGGGGCGCGGGTCAGCCCCAGCATTTT
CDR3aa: CATSPGGAGQPQHF

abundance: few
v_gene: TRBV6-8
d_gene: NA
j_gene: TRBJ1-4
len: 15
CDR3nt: TGTGCCAGCAGTTACGTCAGGGGTGCTAATGAAAAACTGTTTTTT
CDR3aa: CASSYVRGANEKLFF

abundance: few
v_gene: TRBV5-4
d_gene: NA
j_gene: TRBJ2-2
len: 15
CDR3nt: TGTGCCAGCAGCTTGGCCCAGGGGATGACCGGGGAGCTGTTTTTT
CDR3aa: CASSLAQGMTGELFF

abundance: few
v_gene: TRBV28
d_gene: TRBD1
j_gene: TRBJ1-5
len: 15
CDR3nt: TGTGCCAGCAGTTGGCGCCAGACAGGGGGCAAAGCCCAGCATTTT
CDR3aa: CASSWRQTGGKAQHF

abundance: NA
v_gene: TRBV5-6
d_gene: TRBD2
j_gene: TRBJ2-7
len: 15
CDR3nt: TGTGCCAGCAGCGGGACTAGCGGGAGGGCTTCCGAGCAGTACTTC
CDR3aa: CASSGTSGRASEQYF

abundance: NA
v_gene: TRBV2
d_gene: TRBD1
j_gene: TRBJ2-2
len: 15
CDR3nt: TGTGCCAGCAGTGAAATCGACAGGGCTGCCGGGGAGCTGTTTTTT
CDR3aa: CASSEIDRAAGELFF

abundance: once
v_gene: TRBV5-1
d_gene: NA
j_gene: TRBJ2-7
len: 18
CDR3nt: TGCGCCAGCAGATACGGGCGGACACCGGAAAATGACCACTACGAGCAGTACTTC
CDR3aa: CASRYGRTPENDHYEQYF

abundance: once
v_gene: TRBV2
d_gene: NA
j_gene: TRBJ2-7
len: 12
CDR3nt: TGTGCCAGCAGTCGGGACACTTACGAGCAGTACTTC
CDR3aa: CASSRDTYEQYF

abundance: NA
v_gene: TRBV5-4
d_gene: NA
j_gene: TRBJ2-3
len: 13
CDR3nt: TGTGCCAGCCACTACACCGCCGTGGATACGCAGTATTTT
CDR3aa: CASHYTAVDTQYF

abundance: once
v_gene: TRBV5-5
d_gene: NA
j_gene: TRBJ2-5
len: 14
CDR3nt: TGTGCCAGCAGCTTTTCGGGGGGCCGAGAGACCCAGTACTTC
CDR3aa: CASSFSGGRETQYF

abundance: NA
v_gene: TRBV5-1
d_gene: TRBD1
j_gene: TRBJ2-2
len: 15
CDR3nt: TGCGCCAGCAGAGGACAGGGGAAGAACACCGGGGAGCTGTTTTTT
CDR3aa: CASRGQGKNTGELFF

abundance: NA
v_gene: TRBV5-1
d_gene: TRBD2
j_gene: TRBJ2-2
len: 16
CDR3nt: TGCGCCAGCAGCCTAGGACTAGCGGTGAACACCGGGGAGCTGTTTTTT
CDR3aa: CASSLGLAVNTGELFF

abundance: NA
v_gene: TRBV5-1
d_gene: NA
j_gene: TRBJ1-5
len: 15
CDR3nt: TGCGCCAGCAGCTTGGGAGGCGCGTTCAATCAGCCCCAGCATTTT
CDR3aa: CASSLGGAFNQPQHF

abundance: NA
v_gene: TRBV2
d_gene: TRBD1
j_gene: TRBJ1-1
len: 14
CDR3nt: TGTGCCAGCAGGATGACAGGGGGGAACACTGAAGCTTTCTTT
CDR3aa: CASRMTGGNTEAFF

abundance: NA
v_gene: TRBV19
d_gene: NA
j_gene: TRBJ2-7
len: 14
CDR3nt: TGTGCCAGTAGCGTCAAAGGGAGCGTTGGCGAGCAGTACTTC
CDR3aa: CASSVKGSVGEQYF

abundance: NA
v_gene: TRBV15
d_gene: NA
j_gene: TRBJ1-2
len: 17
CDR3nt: TGTGCCACCAGCAGAGAACCGGGGGGGCGCCGTTCCCGAGGCTACACCTTC
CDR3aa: CATSREPGGRRSRGYTF

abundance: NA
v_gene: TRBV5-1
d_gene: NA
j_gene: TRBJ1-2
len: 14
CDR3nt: TGCGCCAGCAGTCGGGACATTAGCTTCGATGGCTACACCTTC
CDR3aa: CASSRDISFDGYTF

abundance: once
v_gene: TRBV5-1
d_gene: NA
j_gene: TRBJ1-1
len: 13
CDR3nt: TGCGCCAGCAGCTGGAGGAGCGGTATCGAAGCTTTCTTT
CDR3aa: CASSWRSGIEAFF

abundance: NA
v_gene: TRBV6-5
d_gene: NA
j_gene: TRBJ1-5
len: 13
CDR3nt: TGTGCCAGCAGGGTTAGCAACAATCAGCCCCAGCATTTT
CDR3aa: CASRVSNNQPQHF

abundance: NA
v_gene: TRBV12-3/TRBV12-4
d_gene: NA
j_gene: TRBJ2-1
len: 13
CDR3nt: TGTGCCAGCAGTTTGACAGCCTACAATGAGCAGTTCTTC
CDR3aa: CASSLTAYNEQFF

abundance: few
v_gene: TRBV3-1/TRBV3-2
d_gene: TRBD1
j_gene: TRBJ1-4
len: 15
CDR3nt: TGTGCCAGCAGCCATGGGGACAGCCGAAATGAAAAACTGTTTTTT
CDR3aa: CASSHGDSRNEKLFF

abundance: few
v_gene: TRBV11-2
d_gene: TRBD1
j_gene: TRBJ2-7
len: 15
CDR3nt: TGTGCCAGCAGCATGGCCGGGACAGGGGTAAACGAGCAGTACTTC
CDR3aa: CASSMAGTGVNEQYF

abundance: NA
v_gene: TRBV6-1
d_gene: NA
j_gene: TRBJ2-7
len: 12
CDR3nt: TGTGCCAGCAGTGACGTCGGCTACGAGCAGTACTTC
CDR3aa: CASSDVGYEQYF

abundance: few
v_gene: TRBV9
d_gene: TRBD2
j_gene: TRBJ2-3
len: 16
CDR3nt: TGTGCCAGCAGCGCAGGACTAGCGGGATTGGGAGATACGCAGTATTTT
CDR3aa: CASSAGLAGLGDTQYF

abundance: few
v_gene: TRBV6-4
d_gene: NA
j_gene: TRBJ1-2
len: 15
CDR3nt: TGTGCCAGCAGTGAAAGAGCGGGCAGTTACTATGGCTACACCTTC
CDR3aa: CASSERAGSYYGYTF

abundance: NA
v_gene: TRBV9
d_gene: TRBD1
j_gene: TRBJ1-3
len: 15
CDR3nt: TGTGCCAGCAGCGAGAGGACAGGCTCTGGAAACACCATATATTTT
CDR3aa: CASSERTGSGNTIYF

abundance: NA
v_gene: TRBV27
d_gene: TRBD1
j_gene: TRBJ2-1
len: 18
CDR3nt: TGTGCCAGCAGGGTGGGGGACAGGGCCGGGAGCACCTACAATGAGCAGTTCTTC
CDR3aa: CASRVGDRAGSTYNEQFF

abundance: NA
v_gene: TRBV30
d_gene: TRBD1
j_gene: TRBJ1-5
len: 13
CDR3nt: TGTGCCTGGAACAGGGGACCCAATCAGCCCCAGCATTTT
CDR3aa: CAWNRGPNQPQHF

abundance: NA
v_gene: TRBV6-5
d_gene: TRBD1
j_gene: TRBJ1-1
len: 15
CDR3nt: TGTGCCAGCAGTTCCTTATCCAGGGGGCCAACTGAAGCTTTCTTT
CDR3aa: CASSSLSRGPTEAFF

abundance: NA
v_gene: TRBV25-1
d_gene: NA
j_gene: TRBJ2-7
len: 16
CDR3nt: TGTGCCAGCGGAACCGGACAGAATCTGACCTCCTACGAGCAGTACTTC
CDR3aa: CASGTGQNLTSYEQYF

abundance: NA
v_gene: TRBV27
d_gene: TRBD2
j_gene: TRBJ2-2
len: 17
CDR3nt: TGTGCCAGCAGTTTACTCCCGACTAGCGGGAGCCCCGGGGAGCTGTTTTTT
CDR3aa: CASSLLPTSGSPGELFF

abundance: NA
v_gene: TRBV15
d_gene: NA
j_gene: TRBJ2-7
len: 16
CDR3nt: TGTGCCACCAGCAGAGCGGGTGCGGGACTCTCCTACGAGCAGTACTTC
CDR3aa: CATSRAGAGLSYEQYF

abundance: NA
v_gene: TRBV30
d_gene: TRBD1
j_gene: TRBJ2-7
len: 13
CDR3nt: TGTGCCTGGAGGCGACAGGGAAGCCACGAGCAGTACTTC
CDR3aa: CAWRRQGSHEQYF